This T cell receptor (beta chain) emerged from a study of OX40 agonist ivuxolimab in advanced cancers. Study overall: Eligibility rules accepted prior anti-PD-1, anti-PD-L1 or anti-CTLA-4 therapy, and 40% had some.

Concerning this clone itself: Antigen: not known.

Findings and limits, study-wide: Also present in some nonresponders was a low level of normalized T-cell clonal expansion. There was clonal expansion of CD4+ and CD8+ blood T cells by week 6 at 0.1 to 3.0 mg/kg.

Profiling relied on immunoSEQ multiplex PCR, and the TCRdb table lists in-frame clones only, not all of them. Of more than 65,000 clones detected, around 80% appear once; the ten largest clones hold over 0.95%. Trimming left V 2 bases short and J 8 bases short, with 17 bases between. The CDR3 length is 15 residues. Looked up from germline, CDR1 is SGDLS and CDR2 is YYNGEE. Collection of blood occurred at baseline, at cycle 4 day 1, and at cycle 7 day 1. The clonotype comes from an adult with an advanced solid tumor such as melanoma, head and neck, liver or kidney cancer. Here the sequenced sample was CD4+ or CD8+ T cells sorted from blood, taken in a trial of the OX40 agonist ivuxolimab. The V gene is TRBV9, the J gene TRBJ2-1, with D tentatively TRBD1 or TRBD2 (5 bases each). CDR3: CASSVRDLSRDEQFF. CDR3 nucleotides: TGTGCCAGCAGCGTGAGGGACCTATCTAGGGATGAGCAGTTCTTC.